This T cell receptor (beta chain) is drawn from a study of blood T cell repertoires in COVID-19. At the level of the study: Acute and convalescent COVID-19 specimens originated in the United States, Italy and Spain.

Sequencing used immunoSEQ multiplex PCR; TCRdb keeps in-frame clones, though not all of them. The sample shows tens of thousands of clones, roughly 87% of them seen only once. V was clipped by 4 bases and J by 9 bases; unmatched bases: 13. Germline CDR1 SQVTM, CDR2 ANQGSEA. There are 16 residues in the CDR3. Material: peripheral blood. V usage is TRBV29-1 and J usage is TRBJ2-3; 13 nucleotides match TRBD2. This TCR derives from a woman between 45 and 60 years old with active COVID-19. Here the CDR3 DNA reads TGCAGCGTTGTGAGGGGGTCAGGACTAGCGGGAGACACGCAGTATTTT. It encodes CSVVRGSGLAGDTQYF.